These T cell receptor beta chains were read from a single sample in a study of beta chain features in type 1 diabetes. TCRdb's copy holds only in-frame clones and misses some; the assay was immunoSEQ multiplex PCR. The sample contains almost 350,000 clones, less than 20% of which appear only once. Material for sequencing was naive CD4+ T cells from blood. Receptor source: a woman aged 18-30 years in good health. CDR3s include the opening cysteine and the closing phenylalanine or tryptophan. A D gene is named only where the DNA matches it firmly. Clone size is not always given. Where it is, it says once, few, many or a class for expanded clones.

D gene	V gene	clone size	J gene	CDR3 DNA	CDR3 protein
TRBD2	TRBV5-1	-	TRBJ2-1	TGCGCCAGCAGCCTAACCTTAGCGGGGGCGCCCAATGAGCAGTTCTTC	CASSLTLAGAPNEQFF
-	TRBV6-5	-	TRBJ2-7	TGTGCCAGCAGTTACTCGTCTGGCGGGAACTACGAGCAGTACTTC	CASSYSSGGNYEQYF
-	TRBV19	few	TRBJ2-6	TGTGCCAGTAGTATTCATGAGGTCAACGTCCTGACTTTC	CASSIHEVNVLTF
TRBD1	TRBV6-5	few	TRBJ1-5	TGTGCCAGCAGTGGACAGGGGGCCGAGCAGCCCCAGCATTTT	CASSGQGAEQPQHF
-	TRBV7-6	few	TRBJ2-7	TGTGCCAGCAGCTTAGAAGGGTATAGTGAGGGCGAGCAGTACTTC	CASSLEGYSEGEQYF
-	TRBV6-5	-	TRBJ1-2	TGTGCCAGCAGTTACTCTTCCAGGGGACGTGGCTACACCTTC	CASSYSSRGRGYTF
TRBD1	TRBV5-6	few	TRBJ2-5	TGTGCCAGCAGCCCAGACAGGGTTGCAAAGACCCAGTACTTC	CASSPDRVAKTQYF
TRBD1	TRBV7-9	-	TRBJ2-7	TGTGCCAGCAGCTTAAGGACAGGTCCATCCTACGAGCAGTACTTC	CASSLRTGPSYEQYF
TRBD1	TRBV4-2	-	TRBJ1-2	TGTGCCAGCAGCCACGGCGGGACAGGGGAATACCTCGGCGGCTACACCTTC	CASSHGGTGEYLGGYTF
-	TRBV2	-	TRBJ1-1	TGTGCCAGCAGTGAACAGACTGAAGCTTTCTTT	CASSEQTEAFF
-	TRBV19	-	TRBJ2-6	TGTGCCAGTAGTCCACTGATCTCTGGGGCCAACGTCCTGACTTTC	CASSPLISGANVLTF
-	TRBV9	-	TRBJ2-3	TGTGCCAGCAGCGTACGGGGGGCCAGCACAGATACGCAGTATTTT	CASSVRGASTDTQYF
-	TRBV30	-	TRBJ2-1	TGTGCCTCAAATGACTACCTTCACAATGAGCAGTTCTTC	CASNDYLHNEQFF
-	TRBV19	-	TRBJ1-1	TGTGCCAGTAGTGCCAGGGTTTTGATGAAATTT	CASSARVLMKF
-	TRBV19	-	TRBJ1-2	TGTGCCAGTAGTATAGGGAGGTATGGCTACACCTTC	CASSIGRYGYTF
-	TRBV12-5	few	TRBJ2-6	TGTGCTAGTTCCCACTCTGGGGCCAACGTCCTGACTTTC	CASSHSGANVLTF
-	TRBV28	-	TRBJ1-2	TGTGCCAGCAGTTTAGTGGGGCAGCTCTATGGCTACACCTTC	CASSLVGQLYGYTF
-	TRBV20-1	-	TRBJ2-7	TGCAGTGCACTATCAGGGAACGAGCAGTACTTC	CSALSGNEQYF
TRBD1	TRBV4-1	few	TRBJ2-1	TGCGCCAGCAGCCCAGGACAGGTACAATACCTATACAATGAGCAGTTCTTC	CASSPGQVQYLYNEQFF
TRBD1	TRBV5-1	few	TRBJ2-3	TGCGCCAGCGGGACAGGGGAACCAGATACGCAGTATTTT	CASGTGEPDTQYF
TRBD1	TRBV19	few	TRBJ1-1	TGTGCCACCGAGGGACAGGCCGTTTGGACTGAAGCTTTCTTT	CATEGQAVWTEAFF
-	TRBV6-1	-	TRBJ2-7	TGTGCCAGCAGTGGAGGAAAGTTCTACGAGCAGTACTTC	CASSGGKFYEQYF
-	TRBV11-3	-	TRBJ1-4	TGTGCCAGCAGCTTAGGCGCCACGTTGGGCGAAAAACTGTTTTTT	CASSLGATLGEKLFF
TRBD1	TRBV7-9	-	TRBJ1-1	TGTGCCAGCAGCCCGGACAGGTGGAACACTGAAGCTTTCTTT	CASSPDRWNTEAFF
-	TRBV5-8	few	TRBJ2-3	TGTGCCAGCAGCTTGGGTAGAGCCGCAGATACGCAGTATTTT	CASSLGRAADTQYF
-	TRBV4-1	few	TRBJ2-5	TGCGCCAGCAGCCAAGAGGGACTTCAAGAGACCCAGTACTTC	CASSQEGLQETQYF
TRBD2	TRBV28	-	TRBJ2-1	TGTGCCAGCCCGGATCGACCGGGACTAGCTAGAGATGAGCAGTTCTTC	CASPDRPGLARDEQFF
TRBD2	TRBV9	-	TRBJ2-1	TGTGCCAGCGCCCGACTAGCGGGAGCCTACAATGAGCAGTTCTTC	CASARLAGAYNEQFF
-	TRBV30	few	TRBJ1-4	TGTGCCTGGAGTGACAGGGCTGAAAAACTGTTTTTT	CAWSDRAEKLFF
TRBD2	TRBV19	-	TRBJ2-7	TGTGCCAGTACCTCCGGGACTAGCGGGAGACACGAGCAGTACTTC	CASTSGTSGRHEQYF
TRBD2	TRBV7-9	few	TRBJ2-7	TGTGCCAGCAGCACATTCGGGTCAGCGGGGTCCTACGAGCAGTACTTC	CASSTFGSAGSYEQYF
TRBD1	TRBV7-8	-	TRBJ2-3	TGTGCCAGCAGCTCGACGACAGGGGCAGATACGCAGTATTTT	CASSSTTGADTQYF
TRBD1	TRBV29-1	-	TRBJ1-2	TGCAGCGTTCCCTTGGGGACAGGGGAAGGTATCGACTATGGCTACACCTTC	CSVPLGTGEGIDYGYTF
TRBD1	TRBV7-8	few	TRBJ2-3	TGTGCCAGCAGCTCCTGGGACAGGGGAGTGGATACGCAGTATTTT	CASSSWDRGVDTQYF
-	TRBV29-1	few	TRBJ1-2	TGCAGCGCCGAGAGGTCAGGGTCTAGGGGCTACACCTTC	CSAERSGSRGYTF
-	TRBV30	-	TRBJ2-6	TGTGCCTGGGGCGTAACAGGGACTGGGGCCAACGTCCTGACTTTC	CAWGVTGTGANVLTF
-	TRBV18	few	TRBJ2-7	TGTGCCAGCTCACCTCGACAGTTATACGAGCAGTACTTC	CASSPRQLYEQYF
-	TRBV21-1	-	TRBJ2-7	TGTGCCAGCAGCAAGCCCGGGACAGCCTCCTACGAGCAGTACTTC	CASSKPGTASYEQYF
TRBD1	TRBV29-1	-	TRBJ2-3	TGCAGCTCCCAAGCCGACAGGGTGGGAGATACGCAGTATTTT	CSSQADRVGDTQYF
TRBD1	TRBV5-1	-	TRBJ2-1	TGCGCCAGCAGCTTGGAGGACAGGGTGACCTACAATGAGCAGTTCTTC	CASSLEDRVTYNEQFF
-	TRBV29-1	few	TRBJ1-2	TGCAGCGTTGACAAAGAGGCGGCAGTTAACTATGGCTACACCTTC	CSVDKEAAVNYGYTF
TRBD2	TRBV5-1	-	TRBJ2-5	TGCGCCAGCAGCCCCCTTGGGGGGGGAGGGCAAGAGACCCAGTACTTC	CASSPLGGGGQETQYF
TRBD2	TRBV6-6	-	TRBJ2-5	TGTGCCAGCAGTTACTCGACAGCGGGGGGGCCTGAGACCCAGTACTTC	CASSYSTAGGPETQYF
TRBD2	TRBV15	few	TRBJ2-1	TGTGCCACCGACTTAGCGGGAGCACCCTACAATGAGCAGTTCTTC	CATDLAGAPYNEQFF
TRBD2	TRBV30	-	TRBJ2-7	TGTGCCTGGGGGACTAGCGGGAGTCGGCAGTACTTC	CAWGTSGSRQYF
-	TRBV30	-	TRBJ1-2	TGTGCCTGGAGTTCCCCGGGGGGAGGCTATGGCTACACCTTC	CAWSSPGGGYGYTF
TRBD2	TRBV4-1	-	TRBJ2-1	TGCGCCAGCAGCCAAGGCGGGAGTGGCTACAATGAGCAGTTCTTC	CASSQGGSGYNEQFF
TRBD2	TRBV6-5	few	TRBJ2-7	TGTGCCAGCAGTTACTCGGGAGGGTATAGCTACGAGCAGTACTTC	CASSYSGGYSYEQYF
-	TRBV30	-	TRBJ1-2	TGTGCCTGGAGAGCGCCCGCCACTTATGGCTACACCTTC	CAWRAPATYGYTF
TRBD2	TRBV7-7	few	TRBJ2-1	TGTGCTAGCAGGTCCTATAGCGGGGGCTTCCCCCACGAGCAGTTCTTC	CASRSYSGGFPHEQFF
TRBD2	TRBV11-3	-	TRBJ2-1	TGTGCCAGCAGCTCCGGACTAGCGGGAGTAAATGAGCAGTTCTTC	CASSSGLAGVNEQFF
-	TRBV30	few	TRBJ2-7	TGTGCCTGGAGTCACAGGTCTCCAATGTCCGAGCAGTACTTC	CAWSHRSPMSEQYF